This T cell receptor beta chain derives from a study of blood T cell repertoires in COVID-19. Assay used: immunoSEQ multiplex PCR; TCRdb lists only in-frame clones, some missing. This sample yields some 340,000 clones, of which roughly nine tenths are seen a single time; roughly 3.6% belongs to the top ten. V shed 6 bases and J shed 5 bases, with 16 bases lying between them. CDR1 is SGHTA, CDR2 FQGNSA, per germline. This CDR3 spans 14 amino acids. The source material was PBMCs or T cells enriched from blood (not recorded which). The chain recombines TRBV7-2 with TRBJ1-2; D perhaps matches TRBD1 (5 bases). This TCR derives from a woman aged 30 to 39 who had been exposed to COVID-19. This chain's CDR3 is CASREAGGGYGYTF. CDR3 sequence (DNA): TGTGCCAGCAGGGAGGCGGGGGGAGGGTATGGCTACACCTTC.